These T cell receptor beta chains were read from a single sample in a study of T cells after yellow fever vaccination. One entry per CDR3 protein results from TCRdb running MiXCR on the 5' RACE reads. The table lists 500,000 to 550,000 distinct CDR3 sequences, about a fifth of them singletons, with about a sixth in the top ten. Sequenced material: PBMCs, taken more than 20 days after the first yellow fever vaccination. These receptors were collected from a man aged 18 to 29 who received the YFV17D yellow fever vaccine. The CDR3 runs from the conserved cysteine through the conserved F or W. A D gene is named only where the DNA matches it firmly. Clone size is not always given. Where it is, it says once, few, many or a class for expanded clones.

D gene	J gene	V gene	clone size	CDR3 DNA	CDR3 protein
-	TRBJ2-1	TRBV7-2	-	TGTGCCAGCAGCCATGGGGACAATGAGCAGTTCTTC	CASSHGDNEQFF
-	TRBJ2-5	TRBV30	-	TGTGCCTTTCGGACAGTCACCCAAGAGACCCAGTACTTC	CAFRTVTQETQYF
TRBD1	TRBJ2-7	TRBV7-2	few	TGTGCCAGCAGCTTGCACCCGGGACAGGGGGTATATGAGCAGTACTTC	CASSLHPGQGVYEQYF
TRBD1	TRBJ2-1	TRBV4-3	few	TGCGCCAGCAGCCGGGGACAGGATTACAATGAGCAGTTCTTC	CASSRGQDYNEQFF
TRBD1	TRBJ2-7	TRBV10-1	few	TGCGCCAGCAGCGCTCAGGGGGCGGGCGAGCAGTACTTC	CASSAQGAGEQYF
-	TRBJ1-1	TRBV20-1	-	TGCAGTGCTAGTGACAGTCTGGGGGCTGAAGCTTTCTTT	CSASDSLGAEAFF
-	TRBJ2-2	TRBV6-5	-	TGTGCCAGCAGTTACTTCAACAGATACACCGGGGAGCTGTTTTTT	CASSYFNRYTGELFF
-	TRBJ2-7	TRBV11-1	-	TGTGCCAGCAGCCCGGGGGGCTGGACAGCCGGATTGCGGGAGCAGTACTTC	CASSPGGWTAGLREQYF
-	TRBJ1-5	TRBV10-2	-	TGCGCCAGCAGTGACCGTTATCAGCCCCAGCATTTT	CASSDRYQPQHF
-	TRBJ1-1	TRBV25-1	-	TGTGCCAGCAGTTCCCGTGGGGCCTTGAACACTGAAGCTTTCTTT	CASSSRGALNTEAFF
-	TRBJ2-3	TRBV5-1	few	TGCGCCAGCACCGGCGGGATTAGCACAGATACGCAGTATTTT	CASTGGISTDTQYF
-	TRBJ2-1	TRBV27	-	TGTGCCAGCAGAATCTGGACAGAATCCTACAATGAGCAGTTCTTC	CASRIWTESYNEQFF
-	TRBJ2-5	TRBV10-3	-	TGTGCCATCAGTGAGGAGGGACCCCGCCGGGCCCAGTACTTC	CAISEEGPRRAQYF
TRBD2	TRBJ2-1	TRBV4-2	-	TGTGCCAGCAGCCAAGATCTTCGAGCGGGGGGTTACAATGAGCAGTTCTTC	CASSQDLRAGGYNEQFF
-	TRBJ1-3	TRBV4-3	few	TGCGCCAGCAGCCAAGATCTGCGGAACTCTGGAAACACCATATATTTT	CASSQDLRNSGNTIYF
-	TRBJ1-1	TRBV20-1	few	TGCAGGGCATCGGGGGCAGGGGCTGAAGCTTTCTTT	CRASGAGAEAFF
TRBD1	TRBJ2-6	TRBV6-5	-	TGTGCCAGCAGTTACCGAATTACAGGGGACCCTGGGGCCAACGTCCTGACTTTC	CASSYRITGDPGANVLTF
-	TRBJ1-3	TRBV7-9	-	TGTGCCAGCAGCTTATTACCAGGAGGCTCTGGAAACACCATATATTTT	CASSLLPGGSGNTIYF
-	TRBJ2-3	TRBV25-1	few	TGTGCCAGCAGTGAACATACTCAGGGGTTAACAGATACGCAGTATTTT	CASSEHTQGLTDTQYF
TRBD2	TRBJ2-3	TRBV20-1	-	TGCAGTGCTGTCCCACTAGCGGGGGCCACAGATACGCAGTATTTT	CSAVPLAGATDTQYF